This TCR beta chain was profiled in a study of shared clonotypes between healthy human individuals. Looked up from germline, CDR1 is MDHEN and CDR2 is SYDVKM. V lost 3 bases and J 8 bases, leaving 5 bases between the germline ends. The CDR3 is 11 amino acids. The naive CD8 population came from CD45RO-negative cells selected for CCR7, without terminally differentiated effector memory CD45RA+ cells. As concerns this clone: Its antigen is as yet unknown.

The repertoire was sequenced with immunoSEQ multiplex PCR; TCRdb's copy has only in-frame clones and lacks some. Of about 2.1 million clones listed, about 93% are singletons. Study observations and caveats: Sharing of clonotypes among donors was expected to vary with sequencing depth.

The chain combines TRBV28 with TRBJ2-1; D gene unclear. The sequenced material came from naive CD8+ T cells from PBMCs. This receptor was identified in a man younger than 35 in good health. Some clones in this sample may be carry-over from other donors' samples. CDR3 amino acids: CASSFGHEQFF. The CDR3 nucleotides are TGTGCCAGCAGTTTCGGCCATGAGCAGTTCTTC.